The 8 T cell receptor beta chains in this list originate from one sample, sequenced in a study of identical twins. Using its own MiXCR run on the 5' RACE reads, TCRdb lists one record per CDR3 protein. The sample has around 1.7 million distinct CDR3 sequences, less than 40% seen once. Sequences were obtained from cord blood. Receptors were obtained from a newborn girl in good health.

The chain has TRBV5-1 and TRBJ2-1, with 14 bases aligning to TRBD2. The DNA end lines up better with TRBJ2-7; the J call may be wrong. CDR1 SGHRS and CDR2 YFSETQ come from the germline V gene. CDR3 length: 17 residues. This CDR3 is CASSLARTSGGINEQYF. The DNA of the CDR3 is TGCGCCAGCAGCTTGGCACGGACTAGCGGGGGGATCAATGAGCAGTACTTC.

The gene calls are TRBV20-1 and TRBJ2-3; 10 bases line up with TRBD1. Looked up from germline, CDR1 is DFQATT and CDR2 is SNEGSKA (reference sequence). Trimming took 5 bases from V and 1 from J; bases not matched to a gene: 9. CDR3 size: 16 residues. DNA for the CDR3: TGCAGTGCTGAGAAAGGGACAGGGGTGGGCACAGATACGCAGTATTTT. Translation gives CSAEKGTGVGTDTQYF.

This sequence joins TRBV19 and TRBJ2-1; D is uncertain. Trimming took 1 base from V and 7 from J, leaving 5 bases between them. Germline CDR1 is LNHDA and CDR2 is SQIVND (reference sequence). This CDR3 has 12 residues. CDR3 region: CASSIVWNEQFF. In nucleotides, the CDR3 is TGTGCCAGTAGTATAGTCTGGAATGAGCAGTTCTTC.

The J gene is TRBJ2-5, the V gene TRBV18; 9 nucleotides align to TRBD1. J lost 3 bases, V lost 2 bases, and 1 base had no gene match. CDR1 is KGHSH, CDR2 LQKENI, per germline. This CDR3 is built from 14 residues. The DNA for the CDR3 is TGTGCCAGCTCACCATGGGACAGGGAAGAGACCCAGTACTTC. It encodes CASSPWDREETQYF.

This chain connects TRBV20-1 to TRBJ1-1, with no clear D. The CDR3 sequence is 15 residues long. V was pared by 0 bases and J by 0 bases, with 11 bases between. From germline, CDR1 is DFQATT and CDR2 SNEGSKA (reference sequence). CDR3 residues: CSAREGNPVNTEAFF. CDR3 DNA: TGCAGTGCTAGAGAGGGGAACCCCGTGAACACTGAAGCTTTCTTT.

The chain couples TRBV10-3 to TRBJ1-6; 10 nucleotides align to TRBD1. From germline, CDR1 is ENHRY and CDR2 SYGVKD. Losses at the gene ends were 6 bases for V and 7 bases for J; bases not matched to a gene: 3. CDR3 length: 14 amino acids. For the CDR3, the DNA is TGTGCCATCAGGGGGACAGGGGTAAATTCACCCCTCCACTTT. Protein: CAIRGTGVNSPLHF.

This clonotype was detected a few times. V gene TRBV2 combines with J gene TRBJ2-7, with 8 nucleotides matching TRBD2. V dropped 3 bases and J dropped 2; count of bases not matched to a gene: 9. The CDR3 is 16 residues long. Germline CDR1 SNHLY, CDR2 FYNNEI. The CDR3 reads CASSDVLAGGAYEQYF. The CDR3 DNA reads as TGTGCCAGCAGTGATGTCCTAGCGGGTGGGGCCTACGAGCAGTACTTC.

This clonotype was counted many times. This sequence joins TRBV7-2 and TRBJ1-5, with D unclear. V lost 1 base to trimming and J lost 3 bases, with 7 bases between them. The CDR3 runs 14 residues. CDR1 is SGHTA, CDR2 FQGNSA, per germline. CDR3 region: CASSLGSYNQPQHF. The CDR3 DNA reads TGTGCCAGCAGCTTAGGCAGTTACAATCAGCCCCAGCATTTT.